This entry concerns a single T cell receptor (beta chain). The sample is drawn from a study of T cells after yellow fever vaccination. TCRdb reanalysed the 5' RACE reads using MiXCR and keeps one entry per CDR3 protein. This sample has around 250,000 distinct CDR3 sequences, with 6.9% found just once. CDR1 and CDR2 from the germline V gene are SQVTM and ANQGSEA. This CDR3 is 15 amino acids long. Trimming cost V 6 bases and J 7 bases; bases outside gene matches: 16. The receptor comes from a man aged 25-45 years who received the YFV17D yellow fever vaccine. The genes are TRBV29-1 and TRBJ2-7; TRBD2 agrees at 9 bases. The specimen comprised CD4+ T cells sorted from PBMCs, sampled 15 days after the yellow fever booster vaccination. CDR3 in amino acids: CSVAGGVTDLLEQYF. Written as DNA, the CDR3 is TGCAGCGTCGCGGGGGGGGTGACAGACCTTTTGGAGCAGTACTTC.